These 10 T cell receptor beta chains were sequenced from one sample in a study of T cells after yellow fever vaccination. TCRdb passed the 5' RACE reads through MiXCR, listing each CDR3 protein once. Among 150,000 to 200,000 distinct CDR3 sequences, roughly 9% were seen once, and the ten largest hold about 40%. Specimen: CD8+ T cells sorted from PBMCs, collected 45 days after the yellow fever booster vaccination. These receptors all stem from a man aged 18 to 29 who received the YFV17D yellow fever vaccine.

This clonotype was counted at least ten times. This sequence joins TRBV6-2 or TRBV6-3 and TRBJ2-7; TRBD2 matches at 9 bases. Germline V gene lookup returns CDR1 MNHEY and CDR2 SVGEGT. This CDR3 is 14 amino acids long. Trimming cost V 4 bases and J 6 bases; bases outside gene matches: 7. The CDR3 region is CASSFLLAGSEQYV. CDR3 sequence (DNA): TGTGCCAGCAGTTTCCTACTAGCGGGCTCCGAGCAGTACGTC.

Only a few counts were recorded for this clonotype. CDR3 nucleotides: TGCAGCGTTGAAGCTTGGCTAGCGGGGGGGGAGCAGTTCTTC. Protein product: CSVEAWLAGGEQFF. This chain connects TRBV29-1 to TRBJ2-1; 12 bases line up with TRBD2. The V segment lost 1 base and the J segment 10 bases; nucleotides outside the gene matches: 5. Germline CDR1 reads SQVTM; CDR2 reads ANQGSEA. The CDR3 covers 14 residues.

About this clonotype: The germline gene is not matched at one end of the junction; a read error may be the cause. The CDR3 nucleotides are TGTGCCACCAGCTTTAGGGAAGGTGGAAACATTCAGTACTTC. Translating gives CATSFREGGNIQYF. V is TRBV7-9 and J is TRBJ2-4; unclear D gene. Germline V gene lookup returns CDR1 SEHNR and CDR2 FQNEAQ (reference sequence). The CDR3 runs 14 residues. The complete variable domain, with remaining parts taken from reference TRBV7-9 and TRBJ2-4, reads DTGVSQNPRHKITKRGQNVTFRCDPISEHNRLYWYRQTLGQGPEFLTYFQNEAQLEKSRLLSDRFSAERPKGSFSTLEIQRTEQGDSAMYLCATSFREGGNIQYFGAGTRLSVL.

This clonotype occurred a few times. This sequence joins TRBV13 and TRBJ1-1; the match to TRBD1 covers 8 bases. The germline V gene has CDR1 PRHDT and CDR2 FYEKMQ (reference sequence). This CDR3 contains 15 residues. Losses at the gene ends were 0 bases for V and 5 bases for J; bases not matched to a gene: 5. The CDR3: CASSLGTGEYTEAFF. The CDR3 coding sequence is TGTGCCAGCAGCTTAGGGACAGGGGAATATACTGAAGCTTTCTTT.

The rearrangement joins TRBV12-3 or TRBV12-4 to TRBJ2-2; D tentatively reads TRBD1 or TRBD2 (5 bases each). Trimming left V 11 bases short and J 4 bases short, with 17 bases between. This CDR3 has 14 amino acids. The CDR3 DNA reads TGTGCCCTCCTTTTGGGGGTTAGCACCGGGGAGCTGTTTTTT. It translates to CALLLGVSTGELFF.

This clonotype was seen a handful of times. This rearrangement joins TRBV12-3 or TRBV12-4 to TRBJ1-1; 9 positions match TRBD1. The CDR3 loop spans 14 amino acids. The junction had 4 bases not matched to a gene; V was cut back by 7 bases and J by 1 base. The CDR3 region is CASTETGGNTEAFF. The DNA of the CDR3 is TGTGCCAGCACCGAGACAGGGGGGAACACTGAAGCTTTCTTT.

This clonotype was observed once. The chain employs TRBV19 and TRBJ2-1, with 15 bases lining up with TRBD2. V was clipped by 7 bases and J by 8 bases; unmatched bases: 3. The CDR3 loop spans 14 amino acids. From germline, CDR1 is LNHDA and CDR2 SQIVND (reference sequence). The CDR3 coding sequence is TGTGCCAGTACAGGGACTAGCGGGGGGCATGAGCAGTTCTTC. It translates to CASTGTSGGHEQFF.

The rearrangement links TRBV19 to TRBJ2-7; no definite D call. This CDR3 has 14 residues. The V end was cut by 3 bases, the J end by 4 bases, with 13 bases between. Germline V gene lookup returns CDR1 LNHDA and CDR2 SQIVND (reference sequence). CDR3 nucleotides: TGTGCCAGTAGTATTCGCAAGGGCGCGTACGAGCAGTACTTC. Translating it yields CASSIRKGAYEQYF.

V usage is TRBV10-2 and J usage is TRBJ2-2, with 7 bases fitting TRBD1. V was clipped by 5 bases and J by 6 bases; unmatched bases: 6. Germline V gene lookup returns CDR1 WSHSY and CDR2 SAAADI. This CDR3 has 14 residues. The CDR3 loop reads CASSLYRGSGELFF. In DNA, the CDR3 is TGCGCCAGCAGTCTCTACAGGGGCTCCGGGGAGCTGTTTTTT.

V is TRBV6-2 or TRBV6-3 and J is TRBJ1-1, with D possibly being TRBD1 (5 bases). The CDR3 has 13 residues. The V gene's germline CDR1 is MNHEY and CDR2 SVGEGT. The V end was cut by 6 bases, the J end by 4 bases, with 12 bases between. This chain's CDR3 is CASRYNGGTEAFF. The DNA of the CDR3 is TGTGCCAGCAGGTACAACGGGGGCACTGAAGCTTTCTTT.